Listed below are T cell receptor beta chains from one sample, sequenced in a study of blood T cell repertoires in COVID-19. Here immunoSEQ multiplex PCR was the method, and the copy in TCRdb shows in-frame clones only, minus some. This sample has about 480,000 clones, with 70% to 90% found just once. Sequencing was carried out using PBMCs or T cells enriched from blood (not recorded which). The receptors derive from a woman aged 55-69 years who had recovered from COVID-19. CDR3s include the opening cysteine and the closing phenylalanine or tryptophan. The D gene is left open where the match is weak. Size tells how often a clone was seen (once, few, many) or the class of an expanded clone, and some rows leave it out.

j_call d_call v_call clone_size cdr3_nt cdr3_aa
TRBJ1-2 . TRBV11-2 . TGTGCCAGCAGCCGTGGTGGAACAGGGCCTAACTATGGCTACACCTTC CASSRGGTGPNYGYTF
TRBJ1-5 . TRBV7-8 . TGTGCCAGCAGCTTAGAAGGGGGCAATCAGCCCCAGCATTTT CASSLEGGNQPQHF
TRBJ1-3 . TRBV11-2 . TGTGCCAGCAGCTCACAGGGTTCTGGAAACACCATATATTTT CASSSQGSGNTIYF
TRBJ2-5 TRBD2 TRBV3-1/TRBV3-2 . TGTGCCAGCAGCCAAGATGGGACTAGCGGGATGTACCAAGAGACCCAGTACTTC CASSQDGTSGMYQETQYF
TRBJ1-2 . TRBV6-5 . TGTGCCAGCTGCCTGGGAGGATCTAACTATGGCTACACCTTC CASCLGGSNYGYTF
TRBJ2-3 . TRBV18 . TGTGCCAGCTCACCACCCTCGGGGATTAGCACAGATACGCAGTATTTT CASSPPSGISTDTQYF
TRBJ1-5 . TRBV6-5 . TGTGCCAGCAGCGCAATATCGGGTCAGCCCCAGCATTTT CASSAISGQPQHF
TRBJ1-5 TRBD1 TRBV2 few TGTGCCAGCAGTGGAGGACAGGCTGCAAATCAGCCCCAGCATTTT CASSGGQAANQPQHF
TRBJ1-6 TRBD1 TRBV2 . TGTGCCAGCTCGATCCGGGACAGATATTCACCCCTCCACTTT CASSIRDRYSPLHF
TRBJ1-2 . TRBV3-1/TRBV3-2 . TGTGCCAGCAGCCAAGTTATGGGAGTTGGCTACACCTTC CASSQVMGVGYTF
TRBJ1-2 . TRBV5-4 . TGTGCCAGCAGCTTGGTCCACCAGGGCCTCTATGGCTACACCTTC CASSLVHQGLYGYTF
TRBJ1-6 TRBD1 TRBV19 . TGTGCCAGTAGTGCCCCAGGGGGCCGGTCACCCCTCCACTTT CASSAPGGRSPLHF